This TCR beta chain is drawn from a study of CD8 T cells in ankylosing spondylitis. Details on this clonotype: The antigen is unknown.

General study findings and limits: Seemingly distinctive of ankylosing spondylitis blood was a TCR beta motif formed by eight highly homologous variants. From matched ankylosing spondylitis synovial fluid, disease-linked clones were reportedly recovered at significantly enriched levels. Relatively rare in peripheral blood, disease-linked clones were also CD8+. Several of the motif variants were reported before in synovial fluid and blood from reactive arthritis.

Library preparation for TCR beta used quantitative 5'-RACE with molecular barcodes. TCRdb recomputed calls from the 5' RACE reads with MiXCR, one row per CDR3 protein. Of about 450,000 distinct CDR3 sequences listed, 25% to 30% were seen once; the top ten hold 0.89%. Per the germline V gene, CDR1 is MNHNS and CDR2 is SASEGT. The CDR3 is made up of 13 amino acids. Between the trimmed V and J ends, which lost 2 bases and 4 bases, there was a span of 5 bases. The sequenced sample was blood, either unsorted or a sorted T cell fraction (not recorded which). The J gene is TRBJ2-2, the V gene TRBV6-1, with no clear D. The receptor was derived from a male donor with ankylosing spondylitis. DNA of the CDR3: TGTGCCAGCAGTGAACACATCACCGGGGAGCTGTTTTTT. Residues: CASSEHITGELFF.